These T cell receptor beta chains were read from a single sample in a study of T cells in localized non-small cell lung cancer. Profiling relied on immunoSEQ multiplex PCR, and the TCRdb table lists in-frame clones only, not all of them. Altogether tens of thousands of clones are present, approximately 80% being singletons, with the ten largest covering about a sixth. The source material was peripheral blood, sampled before any cancer treatment. All receptors derive from a man between 40 and 70 years old with stage I squamous cell lung carcinoma. CDR3s include the opening cysteine and the closing phenylalanine or tryptophan. D genes are given only for firm matches. The listing skips clone size in some rows; elsewhere it reads once, few, many or a size class.

clone_size j_call d_call v_call cdr3_aa cdr3_nt
. TRBJ2-3 . TRBV18 CASSPITAGTDTQYF TGTGCCAGCTCACCAATAACGGCTGGCACAGATACGCAGTATTTT
. TRBJ2-1 . TRBV5-1 CASSLDSSEQFF TGCGCCAGCAGCTTGGATTCGTCCGAGCAGTTCTTC
few TRBJ1-6 . TRBV11-3 CASSLESRQKSSYNSPLHF TGTGCCAGCAGCTTAGAGTCCCGCCAGAAGAGCTCCTATAATTCACCCCTCCACTTT
. TRBJ1-1 TRBD1 TRBV18 CASSPSTGPGAEAFF TGTGCCAGCTCACCATCGACAGGGCCCGGCGCTGAAGCTTTCTTT
once TRBJ2-6 . TRBV2 CASTPRAIGANVLTF TGTGCCAGCACCCCCAGGGCCATTGGGGCCAACGTCCTGACTTTC
. TRBJ1-5 TRBD1 TRBV6-1 CASSEGGQGTFRNQPQHF TGTGCCAGCAGTGAAGGGGGACAGGGGACTTTTCGCAATCAGCCCCAGCATTTT
. TRBJ2-1 TRBD1 TRBV5-5 CASSLGTGGLNEQFF TGTGCCAGCAGCTTGGGGACAGGGGGTTTAAATGAGCAGTTCTTC
few TRBJ1-2 . TRBV19 CASSILVGVRDYGYTF TGTGCCAGTAGTATACTAGTCGGGGTACGGGACTATGGCTACACCTTC
. TRBJ1-2 TRBD1 TRBV6-5 CASSYQGQLYGYTF TGTGCCAGCAGTTACCAGGGACAGCTCTATGGCTACACCTTC
few TRBJ1-6 . TRBV28 CASSFPPGTDSPLHF TGTGCCAGCAGTTTCCCACCAGGGACGGATTCACCCCTCCACTTT
. TRBJ1-2 . TRBV6-1 CASSESGDYGYTF TGTGCCAGCAGTGAAAGTGGTGACTATGGCTACACCTTC
. TRBJ2-7 . TRBV18 CASSDRLNKQYF TGTGCCAGCTCCGATAGGTTAAATAAGCAGTACTTC
. TRBJ1-3 . TRBV29-1 CSVGYSPGNTIYF TGCAGCGTTGGTTATTCCCCTGGAAACACCATATATTTT
. TRBJ2-2 TRBD2 TRBV5-1 CASSRGLAGAGNTGELFF TGCGCCAGCAGCCGGGGACTAGCGGGGGCCGGAAACACCGGGGAGCTGTTTTTT
. TRBJ2-1 . TRBV5-6 CASSPPGWGGGEQFF TGTGCCAGCAGCCCGCCTGGATGGGGGGGCGGGGAGCAGTTCTTC
. TRBJ2-7 TRBD2 TRBV7-2 CASSLGPGLAAYEQYF TGTGCCAGCAGCCTCGGACCGGGACTAGCGGCTTACGAGCAGTACTTC
. TRBJ1-4 TRBD1 TRBV5-5 CASSLGVGQGGGKLFF TGTGCCAGCAGCTTGGGAGTGGGACAGGGAGGCGGAAAACTGTTTTTT
few TRBJ2-3 TRBD1 TRBV5-4 CASSAQGATDTQYF TGTGCCAGCAGCGCACAGGGGGCCACAGATACGCAGTATTTT
. TRBJ1-2 . TRBV2 CASRDLYYGYTF TGTGCCAGTAGGGATCTCTATTATGGCTACACCTTC
once TRBJ1-5 TRBD1 TRBV29-1 CSVGDRPNQPQHF TGCAGCGTGGGGGACAGACCCAATCAGCCCCAGCATTTT
. TRBJ1-6 . TRBV9 CASSVGNTKSPLHF TGTGCCAGCAGCGTAGGAAACACAAAATCACCCCTCCACTTT
. TRBJ2-5 . TRBV6-5 CASRIDSKTQYF TGTGCCAGCAGAATAGACTCTAAGACCCAGTACTTC
. TRBJ2-5 TRBD2 TRBV7-9 CASSFGLAGEQETQYF TGTGCCAGCAGCTTCGGGCTAGCGGGGGAACAAGAGACCCAGTACTTC
. TRBJ2-1 TRBD1 TRBV28 CASSLGQYNEQFF TGTGCCAGCAGTTTGGGACAGTACAATGAGCAGTTCTTC
. TRBJ1-3 TRBD1 TRBV5-1 CASSLGGQGTSRNTIYF TGCGCCAGCAGCTTGGGGGGACAGGGAACCTCTCGAAACACCATATATTTT
. TRBJ1-1 . TRBV6-1 CASTLHGGAEAFF TGTGCCAGCACCCTTCATGGCGGGGCTGAAGCTTTCTTT
. TRBJ1-5 . TRBV27 CASRTHSNQPQHF TGTGCCAGCAGGACTCATAGCAATCAGCCCCAGCATTTT
. TRBJ1-6 . TRBV14 CASSLVGAPGPLHF TGTGCCAGCAGCCTGGTAGGGGCCCCGGGACCCCTCCACTTT
. TRBJ1-1 . TRBV10-3 CAISAGRDRPNTEAFF TGTGCCATCAGTGCTGGGCGAGACAGGCCGAACACTGAAGCTTTCTTT
. TRBJ1-5 . TRBV7-4 CASSSEVSLNQPQHF TGTGCCAGCAGCTCGGAGGTCAGCCTTAATCAGCCCCAGCATTTT
. TRBJ1-5 . TRBV27 CASSFKPTGSNQPQHF TGTGCCAGCAGTTTTAAACCTACAGGGAGCAATCAGCCCCAGCATTTT
. TRBJ2-3 TRBD2 TRBV9 CASSARDSGWGDTQYF TGTGCCAGCAGCGCTAGGGATAGCGGGTGGGGGGATACGCAGTATTTT
. TRBJ2-7 TRBD2 TRBV6-5 CASDDEAGAYEQYF TGTGCCAGCGACGACGAGGCGGGAGCCTACGAGCAGTACTTC
medium-sized TRBJ1-1 . TRBV30 CAWRGHRAFF TGTGCCTGGAGGGGGCATAGGGCTTTCTTT
. TRBJ2-5 . TRBV7-9 CASSLALGGGETQYF TGTGCCAGCAGCTTAGCTCTCGGAGGGGGAGAGACCCAGTACTTC
large TRBJ1-5 . TRBV7-9 CATRDSYSNQPQHF TGTGCCACCAGGGACTCCTATAGCAATCAGCCCCAGCATTTT
. TRBJ2-7 . TRBV5-1 CASSTRTTTGEQYF TGCGCCAGCAGCACCCGGACAACGACTGGCGAGCAGTACTTC
. TRBJ1-2 . TRBV29-1 CSVTGLYGYTF TGCAGCGTAACAGGGCTCTATGGCTACACCTTC